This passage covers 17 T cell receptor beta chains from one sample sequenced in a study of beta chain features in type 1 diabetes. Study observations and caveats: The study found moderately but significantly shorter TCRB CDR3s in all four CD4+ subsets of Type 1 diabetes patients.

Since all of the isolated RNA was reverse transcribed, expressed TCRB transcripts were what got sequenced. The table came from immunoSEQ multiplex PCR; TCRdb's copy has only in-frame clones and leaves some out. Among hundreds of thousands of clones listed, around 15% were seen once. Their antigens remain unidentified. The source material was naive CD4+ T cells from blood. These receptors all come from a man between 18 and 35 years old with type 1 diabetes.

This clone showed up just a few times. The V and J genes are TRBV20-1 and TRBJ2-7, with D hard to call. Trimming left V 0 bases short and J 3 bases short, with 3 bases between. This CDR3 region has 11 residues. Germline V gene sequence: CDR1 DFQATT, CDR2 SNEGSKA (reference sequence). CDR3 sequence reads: CSARDNYEQYF. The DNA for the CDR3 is TGCAGTGCTAGAGATAACTACGAGCAGTACTTC.

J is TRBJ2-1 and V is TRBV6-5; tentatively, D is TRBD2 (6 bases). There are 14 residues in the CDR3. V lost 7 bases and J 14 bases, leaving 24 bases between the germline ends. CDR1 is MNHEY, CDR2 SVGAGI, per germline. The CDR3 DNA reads TGTGCCAGCACCCGGGAGCCCAAGGGCACTGTGGAGTTCTTC. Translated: CASTREPKGTVEFF.

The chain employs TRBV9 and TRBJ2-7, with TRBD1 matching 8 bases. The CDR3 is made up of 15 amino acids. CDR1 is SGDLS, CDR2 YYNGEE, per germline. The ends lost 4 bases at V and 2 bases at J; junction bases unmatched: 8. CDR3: CASSPRQGITYEQYF. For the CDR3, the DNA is TGTGCCAGCAGCCCAAGACAGGGGATAACCTACGAGCAGTACTTC.

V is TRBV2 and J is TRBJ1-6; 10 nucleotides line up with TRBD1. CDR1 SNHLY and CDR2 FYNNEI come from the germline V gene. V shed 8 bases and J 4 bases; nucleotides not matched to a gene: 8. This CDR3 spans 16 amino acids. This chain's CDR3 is CASAWDRGGYNSPLHF. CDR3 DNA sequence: TGTGCCAGCGCCTGGGACAGGGGAGGTTATAATTCACCCCTCCACTTT.

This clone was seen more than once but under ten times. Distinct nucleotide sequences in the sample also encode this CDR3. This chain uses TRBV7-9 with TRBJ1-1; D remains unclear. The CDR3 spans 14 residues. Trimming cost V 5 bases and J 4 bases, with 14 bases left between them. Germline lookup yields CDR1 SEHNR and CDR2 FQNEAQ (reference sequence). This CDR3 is CASSPRTASTEAFF. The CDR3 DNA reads TGTGCCAGCAGCCCCAGGACGGCGAGCACTGAAGCTTTCTTT.

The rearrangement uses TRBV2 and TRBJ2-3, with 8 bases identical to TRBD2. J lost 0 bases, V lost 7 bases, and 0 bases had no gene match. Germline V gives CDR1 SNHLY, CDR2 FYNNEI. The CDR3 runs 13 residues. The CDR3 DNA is TGTGCCAGCAAGCGGGAGAGCACAGATACGCAGTATTTT. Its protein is CASKRESTDTQYF.

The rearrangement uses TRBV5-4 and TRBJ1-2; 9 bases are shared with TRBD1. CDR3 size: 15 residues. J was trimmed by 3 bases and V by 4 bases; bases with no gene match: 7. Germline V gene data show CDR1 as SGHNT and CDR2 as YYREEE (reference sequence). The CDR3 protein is CASSTPGQGYYGYTF. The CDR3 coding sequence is TGTGCCAGCAGCACACCGGGACAGGGATACTATGGCTACACCTTC.

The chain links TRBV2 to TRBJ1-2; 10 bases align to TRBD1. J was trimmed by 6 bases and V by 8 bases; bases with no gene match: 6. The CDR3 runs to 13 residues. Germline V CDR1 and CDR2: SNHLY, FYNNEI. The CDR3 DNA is TGTGCCAGCCGGGGACAGGGGCCCGATGGCTACACCTTC. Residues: CASRGQGPDGYTF.

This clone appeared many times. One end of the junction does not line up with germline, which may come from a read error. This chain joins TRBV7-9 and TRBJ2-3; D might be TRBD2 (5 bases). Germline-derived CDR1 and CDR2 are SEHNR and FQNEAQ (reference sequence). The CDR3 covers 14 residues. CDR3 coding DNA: TGTGCCACCAGCGAGGGCCTCGACGGAGATACGCAGTATTTT. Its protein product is CATSEGLDGDTQYF.

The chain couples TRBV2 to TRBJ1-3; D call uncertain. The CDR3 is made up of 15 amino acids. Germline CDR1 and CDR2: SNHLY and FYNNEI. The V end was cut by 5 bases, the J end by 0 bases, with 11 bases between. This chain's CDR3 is CASSRREGSGNTIYF. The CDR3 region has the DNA TGTGCCAGCAGTCGCCGGGAAGGCTCTGGAAACACCATATATTTT.

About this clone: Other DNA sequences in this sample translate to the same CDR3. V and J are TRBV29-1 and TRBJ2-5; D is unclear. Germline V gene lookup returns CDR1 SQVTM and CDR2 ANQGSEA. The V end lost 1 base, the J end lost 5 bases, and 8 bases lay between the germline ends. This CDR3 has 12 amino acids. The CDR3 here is CSVEGLPETQYF. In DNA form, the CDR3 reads TGCAGCGTTGAAGGACTCCCCGAGACCCAGTACTTC.

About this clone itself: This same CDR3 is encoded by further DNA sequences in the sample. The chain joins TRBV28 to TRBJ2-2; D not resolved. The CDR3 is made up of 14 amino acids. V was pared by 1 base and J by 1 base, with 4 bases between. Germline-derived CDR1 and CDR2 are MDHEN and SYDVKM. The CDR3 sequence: CASSLSWNTGELFF. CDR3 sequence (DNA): TGTGCCAGCAGTTTATCCTGGAACACCGGGGAGCTGTTTTTT.

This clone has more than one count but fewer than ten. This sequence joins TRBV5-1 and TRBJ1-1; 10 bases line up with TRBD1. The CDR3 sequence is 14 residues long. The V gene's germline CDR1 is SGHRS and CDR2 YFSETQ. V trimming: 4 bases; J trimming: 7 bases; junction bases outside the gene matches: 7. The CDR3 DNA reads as TGCGCCAGCAGCGCGGGACAGGGGTTTGATGAAGCTTTCTTT. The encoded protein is CASSAGQGFDEAFF.

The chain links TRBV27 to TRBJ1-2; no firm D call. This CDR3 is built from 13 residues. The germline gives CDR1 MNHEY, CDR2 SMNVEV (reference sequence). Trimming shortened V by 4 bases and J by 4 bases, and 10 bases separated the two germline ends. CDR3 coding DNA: TGTGCCAGCAGTTCTCCCTGGTCCTATGGCTACACCTTC. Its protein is CASSSPWSYGYTF.

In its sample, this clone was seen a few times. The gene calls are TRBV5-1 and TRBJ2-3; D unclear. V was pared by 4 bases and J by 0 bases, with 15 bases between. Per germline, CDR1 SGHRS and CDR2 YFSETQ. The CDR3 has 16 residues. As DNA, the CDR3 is TGCGCCAGCAGCCCTTCGACTCCACCTAGCACAGATACGCAGTATTTT. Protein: CASSPSTPPSTDTQYF.

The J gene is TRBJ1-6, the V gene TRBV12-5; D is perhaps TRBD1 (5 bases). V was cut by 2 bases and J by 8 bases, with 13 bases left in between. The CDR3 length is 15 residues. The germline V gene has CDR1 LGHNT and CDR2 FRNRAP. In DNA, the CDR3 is TGTGCTAGTGGTTTGCCCCAGGGCAATCATTCACCCCTCCACTTT. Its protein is CASGLPQGNHSPLHF.

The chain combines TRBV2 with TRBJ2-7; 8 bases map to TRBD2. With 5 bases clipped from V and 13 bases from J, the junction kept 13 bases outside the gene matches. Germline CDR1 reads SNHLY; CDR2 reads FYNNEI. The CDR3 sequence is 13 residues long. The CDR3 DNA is TGTGCCAGCAGTCCCCCCCTTGGACTAGCAGATTACTTC. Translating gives CASSPPLGLADYF.